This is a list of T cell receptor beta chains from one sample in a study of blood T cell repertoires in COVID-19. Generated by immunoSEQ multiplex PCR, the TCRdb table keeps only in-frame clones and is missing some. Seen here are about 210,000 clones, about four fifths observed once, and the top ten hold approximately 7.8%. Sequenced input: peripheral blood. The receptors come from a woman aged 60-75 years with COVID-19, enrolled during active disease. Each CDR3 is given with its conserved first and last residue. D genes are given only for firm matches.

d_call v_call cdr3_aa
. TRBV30 CAWRTGAAADTQYF
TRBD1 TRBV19 CASSRQGAGGANVLTF
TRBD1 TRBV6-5 CASTGQGAGGTEAFF
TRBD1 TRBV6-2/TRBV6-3 CASSYSRTGGSFEQYF
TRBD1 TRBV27 CASSHRWTGGQETQYF
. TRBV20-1 CSRRVDYGYTF
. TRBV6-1 CASSDLPGASSGNTIYF
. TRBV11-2 CASSSSWDSTEAFF
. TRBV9 CASSVPGRAEAFF
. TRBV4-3 CASSQERLGETQYF
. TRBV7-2 CASSLDSRMGGTGELFF
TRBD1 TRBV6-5 CASKEGGGVRSPLHF
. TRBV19 CASSQQGSTGELFF
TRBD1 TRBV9 CASSPRVGDRDYNEQFF
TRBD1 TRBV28 CASSSGQGGQETQYF
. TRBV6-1 CASSDGPRRASSEAFF
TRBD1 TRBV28 CASRGNVGTGVSGREKLFF
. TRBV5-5 CASSLGPGYEQYF
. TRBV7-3 CASSEPGNTIYF
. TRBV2 CASNREGAEAFF
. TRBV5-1 CASSLDGGLMNTEAFF
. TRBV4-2 CASSPGLLTDTQYF